Presented here are 9 T cell receptor beta chains from one specimen sequenced in a study of T cell responses to AZD1222 COVID-19 vaccine. Here immunoSEQ multiplex PCR was the method, and the copy in TCRdb shows in-frame clones only, minus some. The data show over 150,000 clones, with 85% to 95% seen just once and 0.95% to 1.3% held by the top ten. This specimen consisted of peripheral blood, obtained 28 days after the second dose of the MenACWY control vaccine. The source of these receptors is an adult who received the MenACWY meningococcal vaccine as a control.

This chain connects TRBV5-1 to TRBJ2-7; D might be TRBD1 (5 bases). Trimming removed 4 bases at V and 7 bases at J, with 21 bases between. The germline V gene encodes CDR1 SGHRS and CDR2 YFSETQ. The CDR3 consists of 15 residues. DNA of the CDR3: TGCGCCAGCAGCCCCCGGCAGGAGATCCCAGGGGAGCAGTACTTC. Translating gives CASSPRQEIPGEQYF.

The chain has TRBV15 and TRBJ1-3; no clear D. V lost 1 base and J 4 bases, leaving 8 bases between the germline ends. CDR1 LNHNV and CDR2 YYDKDF come from the germline V gene (reference sequence). CDR3 length: 14 amino acids. The CDR3 protein is CATSRASLGNTIYF. The CDR3 nucleotides read TGTGCCACCAGCAGAGCGAGTTTGGGAAACACCATATATTTT.

This clone appeared once. The chain recombines TRBV12-3 or TRBV12-4 with TRBJ1-2; no reliable D call. This CDR3 has 12 residues. V was trimmed by 4 bases and J by 7 bases, leaving 10 bases between them. DNA of the CDR3: TGTGCCAGCAGTTCGAGGATCGGTGGCTACACCTTC. It translates to CASSSRIGGYTF.

V is TRBV7-2 and J is TRBJ1-3, with D tentatively TRBD1 (6 bases). V lost 0 bases and J 3 bases, leaving 12 bases between the germline ends. Germline-derived CDR1 and CDR2 are SGHTA and FQGNSA. This CDR3 comprises 16 residues. The DNA for the CDR3 is TGTGCCAGCAGCTTAGCGAGTCAGGGGAATGGAAACACCATATATTTT. Protein: CASSLASQGNGNTIYF.

The chain uses TRBV4-1 and TRBJ2-2; tentative D call: TRBD2 (6 bases). This CDR3 comprises 15 residues. V was pared by 1 base and J by 7 bases, with 13 bases between. Germline assignment: CDR1 MGHRA and CDR2 YSYEKL. In nucleotides, the CDR3 is TGCGCCAGCAGCCAAGGGGACTCCGGGGGCGGGGAGCTGTTTTTT. Residues: CASSQGDSGGGELFF.

The V call is TRBV5-5, the J call TRBJ1-2, with no clear D. The CDR3 loop spans 13 amino acids. Germline V lookup: CDR1 SGHKS, CDR2 YYEKEE (reference sequence). V lost 0 bases and J 0 bases, leaving 3 bases between the germline ends. CDR3 nucleotides: TGTGCCAGCAGCTTGGGGGCTAACTATGGCTACACCTTC. Residues: CASSLGANYGYTF.

The chain joins TRBV4-2 to TRBJ2-7; D perhaps matches TRBD2 (5 bases). The CDR3 spans 12 residues. The ends were cut back, 4 bases at V and 5 bases at J, with 9 bases in the middle. Germline V CDR1 and CDR2: LGHNA, YNFKEQ. Here the CDR3 reads CASSRTPNEQYF. CDR3 DNA sequence: TGTGCCAGCAGCCGGACTCCAAACGAGCAGTACTTC.

The chain carries TRBV18 and TRBJ2-5, with 9 bases lining up with TRBD1. The CDR3 has 15 amino acids. In germline, CDR1 is KGHSH, CDR2 LQKENI. After removal of 6 bases from V and 5 bases from J, the junction contained 10 bases not matched to a gene. CDR3 sequence reads: CASSLNRGRDETQYF. CDR3 bases: TGTGCCAGCTCCCTAAACAGGGGGCGAGATGAGACCCAGTACTTC. The full variable domain, with the rest looked up from reference TRBV18 and TRBJ2-5, is NAGVMQNPRHLVRRRGQEARLRCSPMKGHSHVYWYRQLPEEGLKFMVYLQKENIIDESGMPKERFSAEFPKEGPSILRIQQVVRGDSAAYFCASSLNRGRDETQYFGPGTRLLVL.

The V gene is TRBV5-8, the J gene TRBJ2-3; 8 nucleotides match TRBD2. The CDR3 loop spans 17 amino acids. Germline CDR1 SGHTS, CDR2 YDEGEE. Trimming cost V 0 bases and J 5 bases; bases outside gene matches: 11. This chain's CDR3 is CASSLAGYGGARDTQYF. CDR3 sequence (DNA): TGTGCCAGCAGCTTGGCCGGTTACGGGGGGGCTAGAGATACGCAGTATTTT.